This T cell receptor (beta chain) was recorded in a study of shared clonotypes between healthy human individuals. The wider study: Participating donors consisted of a couple of women and a few men aged 18 to 49.

Trimming took 0 bases from V and 2 from J, leaving 7 bases between them. CDR1 and CDR2 from the germline V gene are MNHNS and SASEGT. CDR3 length: 14 amino acids. Each replicate PCR on the sorted subsets used approximately 200 ng DNA (around 30,000 T cell genomes). Data came from immunoSEQ multiplex PCR; TCRdb stores just in-frame clones and leaves some out. Among approximately 2.4 million clones, approximately 95% were seen once, and the ten largest hold 0.13%. The rearrangement uses TRBV6-1 and TRBJ1-1; TRBD1 is a possible D gene (5 bases). Sequences were obtained from naive CD4+ T cells sorted from blood. Subset given: CD45RA+ positively selected. This TCR was recovered from a man younger than 35 in good health. The CDR3 DNA sequence: TGTGCCAGCAGTGAAGCAACAGGTAACACTGAAGCTTTCTTT. Its protein product is CASSEATGNTEAFF.